A single sample is the source of the 8 T cell receptor beta chains below, sequenced in a study of blood T cell repertoires in COVID-19. The method was immunoSEQ multiplex PCR; TCRdb's version includes in-frame clones alone and lacks a portion of them. The data contain 150,000 to 200,000 clones, under 80% of them singletons. Sequenced: peripheral blood. All receptors come from a man in his fifties or sixties who had recovered from COVID-19.

The chain couples TRBV5-4 to TRBJ2-1, with 11 bases matching TRBD2. The germline CDR1 and CDR2 sequences are SGHNT and YYREEE (reference sequence). V dropped 3 bases and J dropped 8; count of bases not matched to a gene: 7. The CDR3 spans 15 residues. CDR3 residues: CASSYTSGRRYEQFF. As DNA, the CDR3 is TGTGCCAGCAGCTATACTAGCGGGAGAAGGTATGAGCAGTTCTTC.

This sequence joins TRBV12-3 or TRBV12-4 and TRBJ2-1, with unresolved D. Trimming left V 8 bases short and J 5 bases short, with 10 bases between. This CDR3 contains 12 residues. CDR3 amino acids: CASQLYDNEQFF. The CDR3 nucleotides read TGTGCCAGCCAACTCTATGACAATGAGCAGTTCTTC.

This chain connects TRBV7-9 to TRBJ2-3, with unresolved D. The length of the CDR3 is 17 residues. Deletions cut 1 base from V and 4 bases from J, with 18 bases between. CDR1 SEHNR and CDR2 FQNEAQ come from the germline V gene (reference sequence). CDR3 sequence: CASSLGAETRSPDTQYF. The CDR3 DNA reads as TGTGCCAGCAGCTTAGGCGCGGAAACCCGATCACCAGATACGCAGTATTTT.

The chain has TRBV5-4 and TRBJ2-3, with 8 bases fitting TRBD2. V was clipped by 0 bases and J by 0 bases; unmatched bases: 6. Germline CDR1 reads SGHNT; CDR2 reads YYREEE (reference sequence). The CDR3 has 17 amino acids. In DNA, the CDR3 is TGTGCCAGCAGCTTGGGGGGGGCTAGCGGGAGCACAGATACGCAGTATTTT. It yields the protein CASSLGGASGSTDTQYF.

V is TRBV19 and J is TRBJ1-1, with D unresolved. Germline CDR1 LNHDA, CDR2 SQIVND (reference sequence). V was clipped by 7 bases and J by 2 bases, with 11 bases between them. This CDR3 is 13 amino acids long. CDR3 sequence (DNA): TGTGCCAGTAATTACGGGAGAAACACTGAAGCTTTCTTT. Protein: CASNYGRNTEAFF.

This clone came up a few times. This sequence joins TRBV19 and TRBJ2-1; the match to TRBD2 covers 12 bases. CDR3 length equals 15 residues. With 7 bases clipped from V and 6 bases from J, the junction kept 7 bases outside the gene matches. CDR1 is LNHDA and CDR2 is SQIVND in the germline V gene (reference sequence). This CDR3 is CASTALAGGANEQFF. The CDR3 DNA follows: TGTGCCAGTACAGCACTAGCGGGAGGTGCCAATGAGCAGTTCTTC. The full variable domain, completed using reference TRBV19 and TRBJ2-1, is DGGITQSPKYLFRKEGQNVTLSCEQNLNHDAMYWYRQDPGQGLRLIYYSQIVNDFQKGDIAEGYSVSREKKESFPLTVTSAQKNPTAFYLCASTALAGGANEQFFGPGTRLTVL.

The count of this clone is one. The chain carries TRBV3-1 (or the pseudogene TRBV3-2) and TRBJ2-1, with D possibly TRBD2 on 6 matching bases. CDR1 and CDR2 (germline): LGHDT, YNNKEL (reference sequence). With 4 bases removed from V and 8 bases from J, the gap between germline ends came to 9 bases. The CDR3 consists of 12 residues. The CDR3 is CASSLTSHEQFF. CDR3 coding DNA: TGTGCCAGCAGCCTGACTAGTCATGAGCAGTTCTTC.

The sample holds one count of this clone. The chain couples TRBV20-1 to TRBJ2-1; tentative D call: TRBD2 (5 bases). Trimming stripped 6 bases from V and 7 bases from J, with 10 bases between. CDR1 DFQATT and CDR2 SNEGSKA come from the germline V gene (reference sequence). The CDR3 is 11 amino acids. CDR3 nucleotides: TGCAGTGCCCTGGACTTGAATGAGCAGTTCTTC. It codes for CSALDLNEQFF.